Listed here are 5 T cell receptor beta chains from one sample, sequenced in a study of lymphopenia after photon versus proton radiotherapy. The method was immunoSEQ multiplex PCR; TCRdb's version includes in-frame clones alone and lacks a portion of them. This sample has more than 70,000 clones, with 80% to 90% found just once. This specimen consisted of peripheral blood, obtained from a patient treated with proton-based radiotherapy. Every receptor here comes from a man in his 60s with pancreatic cancer.

This chain connects TRBV10-2 to TRBJ1-1; 10 nucleotides match TRBD1. This CDR3 region has 13 residues. Germline V gene sequence: CDR1 WSHSY, CDR2 SAAADI. With 8 bases clipped from V and 5 bases from J, the junction kept 5 bases outside the gene matches. The CDR3 region is CASQTGGVTEAFF. As DNA, the CDR3 is TGCGCCAGCCAGACAGGGGGCGTGACTGAAGCTTTCTTT.

The chain couples TRBV18 to TRBJ2-1, with TRBD1 identical over 7 bases. V was pared by 4 bases and J by 8 bases, with 11 bases of the junction left unmatched. Per the germline V gene, CDR1 is KGHSH and CDR2 is LQKENI. The CDR3 is 15 amino acids. CDR3 sequence (DNA): TGTGCCAGCTCACAAGACAGGGTCATATTCTATGAGCAGTTCTTC. Translation gives CASSQDRVIFYEQFF.

The chain carries TRBV6-6 and TRBJ2-2; D gene uncertain. V shed 6 bases and J shed 3 bases, with 11 bases lying between them. The length of the CDR3 is 14 residues. Germline V gene lookup returns CDR1 MNHNY and CDR2 SVGAGI (reference sequence). In nucleotides, the CDR3 is TGTGCCAGCAGCAAACTCATAGACACCGGGGAGCTGTTTTTT. Protein: CASSKLIDTGELFF.

V usage is TRBV6-5 and J usage is TRBJ2-3; a possible D gene is TRBD2 (6 bases). Trimming removed 0 bases at V and 0 bases at J, with 10 bases between. There are 16 residues in the CDR3. Germline V gene data show CDR1 as MNHEY and CDR2 as SVGAGI. CDR3: CASSYSSAGSTDTQYF. CDR3 nucleotides: TGTGCCAGCAGTTACTCGAGCGCGGGAAGCACAGATACGCAGTATTTT.

The chain combines TRBV30 with TRBJ2-1; D is unresolved. V lost 0 bases and J 9 bases, leaving 12 bases between the germline ends. This CDR3 contains 13 residues. Germline-derived CDR1 and CDR2 are GTSNPN and SVGIG (reference sequence). CDR3 amino acids: CAWSVRSATEQFF. The CDR3 nucleotides read TGTGCCTGGAGTGTACGGAGCGCGACTGAGCAGTTCTTC.